This is a list of T cell receptor beta chains from one sample in a study of response to subunit inactivated influenza vaccine. Each CDR3 protein is one row after TCRdb ran MiXCR on the RT-PCR reads. The repertoire holds about 650,000 distinct CDR3 sequences, with around 13% as singletons. The sample here was PBMCs from blood, taken less than 15 days before vaccination. The receptor source for this set is a man aged 50-60 years who received an inactivated influenza vaccine. The CDR3 runs from the conserved cysteine through the conserved F or W. The order of the fields is clone size, V gene, D gene, J gene, CDR3 DNA, CDR3 protein. A D gene is named only where the DNA matches it firmly. Clone sizes are given selectively: once, few, many, or a class where the clone is expanded.

many	TRBV3-1	NA	TRBJ1-1	TGTGCCAGCAGCACGCCGGGGGGGAGCACTGAAGCTTTCTTT	CASSTPGGSTEAFF
NA	TRBV20-1	NA	TRBJ2-1	TGCAGTGCTAGTAGGGGTTGGAACAATGAGCAGTTCTTC	CSASRGWNNEQFF
few	TRBV5-1	TRBD1	TRBJ1-1	TGCGCCAGCAGCCTGACAGGGGGAAGGTACACTGAAGCTTTCTTT	CASSLTGGRYTEAFF
many	TRBV20-1	NA	TRBJ2-5	TGCAGTGCTACTATGGCGGGGCAGCAAGAGACCCAGTACTTC	CSATMAGQQETQYF
many	TRBV4-3	TRBD2	TRBJ2-7	TGCGCCAGCAGCCAAGATGTGCTAGCGGGAGGTTGGCAGTACTTC	CASSQDVLAGGWQYF
few	TRBV29-1	NA	TRBJ2-1	TGCAGCGTTGGAGGGCCCCATGAGCAGTTCTTC	CSVGGPHEQFF
NA	TRBV6-2/TRBV6-3	NA	TRBJ1-5	TGTGCCAGCAGTTACGTCGAGGGTCTGCCCCAGCATTTT	CASSYVEGLPQHF
NA	TRBV7-8	NA	TRBJ2-3	TGTGCCAGCAGCTCGCCCGTCGACGGGGGGCTCCCCACAGATACGCAGTATTTT	CASSSPVDGGLPTDTQYF
few	TRBV12-3/TRBV12-4	TRBD2	TRBJ2-1	TGTGCCAGCAGTTTTGGTAGCGGGACACTCTCCTACAATGAGCAGTTCTTC	CASSFGSGTLSYNEQFF
few	TRBV4-1	NA	TRBJ2-7	TGCGCCAGCAGCCGTGAACAAGACGGGTACGAGCAGTACTTC	CASSREQDGYEQYF
many	TRBV12-3/TRBV12-4	NA	TRBJ2-3	TGTGCCAGCAGCCCCTGGACCACAGATACGCAGTATTTT	CASSPWTTDTQYF
few	TRBV28	TRBD1	TRBJ2-7	TGTGCCGTACCGGGACAGGGTGTTCACGAGCAGTACTTC	CAVPGQGVHEQYF
many	TRBV11-2	TRBD2	TRBJ2-1	TGTGCCAGCAGCCCCGGACTAGCGGGAGAGGCTACTAGGAATGAGCAGTTCTTC	CASSPGLAGEATRNEQFF
few	TRBV6-5	NA	TRBJ1-1	TGTGCCAGCAGTTACGAGGTTCCAACAATCACTGAAGCTTTCTTT	CASSYEVPTITEAFF
few	TRBV7-2	NA	TRBJ1-1	TGTGCCAGCAGCTCGACCACCCGGACTGAAGCTTTCTTT	CASSSTTRTEAFF
NA	TRBV29-1	NA	TRBJ2-2	TGCAGCGTTGTTTGGGGTAGTGGCGGGGAGCTGTTTTTT	CSVVWGSGGELFF